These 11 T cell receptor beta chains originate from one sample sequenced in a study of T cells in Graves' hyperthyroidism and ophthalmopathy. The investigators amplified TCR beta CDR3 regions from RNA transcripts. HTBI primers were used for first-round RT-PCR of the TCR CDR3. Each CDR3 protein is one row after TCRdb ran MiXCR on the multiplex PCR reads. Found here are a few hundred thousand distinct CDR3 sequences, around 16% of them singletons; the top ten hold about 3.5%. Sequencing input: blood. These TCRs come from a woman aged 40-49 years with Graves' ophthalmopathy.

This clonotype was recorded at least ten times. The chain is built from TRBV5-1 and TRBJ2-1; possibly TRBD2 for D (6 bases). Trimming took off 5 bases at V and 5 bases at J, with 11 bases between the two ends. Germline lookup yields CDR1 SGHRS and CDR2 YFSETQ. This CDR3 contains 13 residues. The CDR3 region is CASRRDFNNEQFF. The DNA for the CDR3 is TGCGCCAGCAGGAGGGACTTCAACAATGAGCAGTTCTTC.

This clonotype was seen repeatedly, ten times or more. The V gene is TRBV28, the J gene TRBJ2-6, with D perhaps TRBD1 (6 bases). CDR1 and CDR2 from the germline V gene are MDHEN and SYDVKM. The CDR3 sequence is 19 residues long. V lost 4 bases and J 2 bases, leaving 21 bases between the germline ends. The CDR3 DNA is TGTGCCAGCAGTTCTGGGGCCCTGGACAGCTCAGCTGGGGCCAACGTCCTGACTTTC. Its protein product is CASSSGALDSSAGANVLTF.

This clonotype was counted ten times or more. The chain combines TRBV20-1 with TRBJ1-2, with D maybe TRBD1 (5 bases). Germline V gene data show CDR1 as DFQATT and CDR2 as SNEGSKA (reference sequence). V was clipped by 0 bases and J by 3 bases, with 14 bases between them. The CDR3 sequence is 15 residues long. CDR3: CSARDPGRGDYGYTF. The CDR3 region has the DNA TGCAGTGCTAGAGATCCGGGAAGAGGGGACTATGGCTACACCTTC.

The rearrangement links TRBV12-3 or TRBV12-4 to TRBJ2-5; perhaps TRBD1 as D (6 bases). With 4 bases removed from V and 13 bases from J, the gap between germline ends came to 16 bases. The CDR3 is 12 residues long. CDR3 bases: TGTGCCAGCAGTTCCCCACAGGGCCACCCGTACTTC. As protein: CASSSPQGHPYF.

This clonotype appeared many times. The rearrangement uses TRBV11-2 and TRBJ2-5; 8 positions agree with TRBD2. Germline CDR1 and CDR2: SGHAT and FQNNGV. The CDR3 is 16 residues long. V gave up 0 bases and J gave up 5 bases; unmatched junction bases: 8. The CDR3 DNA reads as TGTGCCAGCAGCTTAGATGGGCGTACGGGAGGGGAGACCCAGTACTTC. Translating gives CASSLDGRTGGETQYF.

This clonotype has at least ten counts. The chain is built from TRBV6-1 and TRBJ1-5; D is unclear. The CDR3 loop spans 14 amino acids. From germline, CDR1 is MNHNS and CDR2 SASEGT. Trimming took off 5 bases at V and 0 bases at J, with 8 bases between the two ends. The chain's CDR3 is CASSKTDSNQPQHF. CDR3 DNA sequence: TGTGCCAGCAGTAAAACCGATAGCAATCAGCCCCAGCATTTT.

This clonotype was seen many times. The CDR3 region has the DNA TGTGCCAGCAGTCCTTCTTACTACAACCCCGATACGCAGTATTTT. It yields the protein CASSPSYYNPDTQYF. This chain uses TRBV6-2 or TRBV6-3 with TRBJ2-3; no clear D gene. The CDR3 runs to 15 residues. Germline V gene data show CDR1 as MNHEY and CDR2 as SVGEGT. V lost 5 bases and J lost 6, with 18 bases in between.

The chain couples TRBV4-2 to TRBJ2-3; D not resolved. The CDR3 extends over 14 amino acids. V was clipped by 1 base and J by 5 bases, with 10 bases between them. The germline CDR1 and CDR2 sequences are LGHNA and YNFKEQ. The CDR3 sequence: CASSQGSDLDTQYF. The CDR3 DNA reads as TGTGCCAGCAGCCAAGGCTCTGACTTAGATACGCAGTATTTT.

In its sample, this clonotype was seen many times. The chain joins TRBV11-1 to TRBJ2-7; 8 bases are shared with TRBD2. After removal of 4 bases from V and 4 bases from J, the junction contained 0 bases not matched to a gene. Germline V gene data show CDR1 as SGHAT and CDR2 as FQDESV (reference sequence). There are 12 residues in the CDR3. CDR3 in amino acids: CASSSGGYEQYF. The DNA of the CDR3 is TGTGCCAGCAGCTCGGGGGGGTACGAGCAGTACTTC.

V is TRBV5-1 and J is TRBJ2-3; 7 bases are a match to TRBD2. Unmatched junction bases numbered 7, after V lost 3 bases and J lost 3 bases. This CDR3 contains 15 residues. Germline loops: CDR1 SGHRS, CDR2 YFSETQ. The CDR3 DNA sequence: TGCGCCAGCAGCTCGGGAGGACAACAGACAGATACGCAGTATTTT. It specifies CASSSGGQQTDTQYF.

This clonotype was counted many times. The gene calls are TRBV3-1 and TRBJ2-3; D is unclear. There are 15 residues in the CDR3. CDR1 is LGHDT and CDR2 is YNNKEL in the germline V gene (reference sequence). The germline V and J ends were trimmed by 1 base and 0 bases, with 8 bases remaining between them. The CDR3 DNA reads TGTGCCAGCAGCCAAGTTCAGACAAGCACAGATACGCAGTATTTT. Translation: CASSQVQTSTDTQYF.